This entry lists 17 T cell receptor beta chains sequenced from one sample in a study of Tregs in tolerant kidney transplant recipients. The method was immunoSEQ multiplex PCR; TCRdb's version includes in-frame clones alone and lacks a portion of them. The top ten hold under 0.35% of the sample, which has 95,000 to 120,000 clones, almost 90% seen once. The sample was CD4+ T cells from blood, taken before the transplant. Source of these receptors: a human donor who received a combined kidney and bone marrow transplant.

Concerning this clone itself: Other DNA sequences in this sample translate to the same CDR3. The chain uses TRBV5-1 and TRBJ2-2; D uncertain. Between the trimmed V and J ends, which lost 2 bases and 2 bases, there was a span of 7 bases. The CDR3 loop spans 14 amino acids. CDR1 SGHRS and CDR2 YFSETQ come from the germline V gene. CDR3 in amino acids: CASSFRGNTGELFF. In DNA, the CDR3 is TGCGCCAGCAGCTTTCGCGGTAACACCGGGGAGCTGTTTTTT.

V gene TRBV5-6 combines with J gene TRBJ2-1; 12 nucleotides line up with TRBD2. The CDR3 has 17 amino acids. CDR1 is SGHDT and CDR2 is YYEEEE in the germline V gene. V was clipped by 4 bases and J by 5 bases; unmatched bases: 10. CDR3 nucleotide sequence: TGTGCCAGCAGCCGGCCGCCTAGCGGGAGGGCGGACAATGAGCAGTTCTTC. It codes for CASSRPPSGRADNEQFF.

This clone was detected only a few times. The CDR3 is CASSLAGGPYEQYF. The CDR3 DNA is TGTGCCAGCAGCTTAGCGGGGGGGCCCTACGAGCAGTACTTC. The V call is TRBV7-2, the J call TRBJ2-7; maybe TRBD2 (7 bases). CDR1 SGHTA and CDR2 FQGNSA come from the germline V gene. CDR3 length: 14 amino acids. Deletions cut 0 bases from V and 2 bases from J, with 8 bases between.

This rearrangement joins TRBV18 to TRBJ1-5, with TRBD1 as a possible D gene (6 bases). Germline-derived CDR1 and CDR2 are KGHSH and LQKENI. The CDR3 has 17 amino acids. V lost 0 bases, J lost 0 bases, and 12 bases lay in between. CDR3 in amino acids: CASSPPRGANSNQPQHF. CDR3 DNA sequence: TGTGCCAGCTCACCACCGCGGGGGGCTAATAGCAATCAGCCCCAGCATTTT.

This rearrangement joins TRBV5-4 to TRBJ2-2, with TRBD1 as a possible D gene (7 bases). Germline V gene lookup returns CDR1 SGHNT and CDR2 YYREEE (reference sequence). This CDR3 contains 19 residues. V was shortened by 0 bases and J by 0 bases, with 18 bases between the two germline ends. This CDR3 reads CASSLGGTAGYANTGELFF. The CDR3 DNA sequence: TGTGCCAGCAGCTTGGGCGGGACAGCTGGCTACGCGAACACCGGGGAGCTGTTTTTT.

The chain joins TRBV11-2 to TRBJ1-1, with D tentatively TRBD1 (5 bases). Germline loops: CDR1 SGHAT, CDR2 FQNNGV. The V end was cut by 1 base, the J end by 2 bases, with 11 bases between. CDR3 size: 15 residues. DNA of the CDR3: TGTGCCAGCAGCTTAGCGGGGGGAAAAAACACTGAAGCTTTCTTT. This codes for CASSLAGGKNTEAFF.

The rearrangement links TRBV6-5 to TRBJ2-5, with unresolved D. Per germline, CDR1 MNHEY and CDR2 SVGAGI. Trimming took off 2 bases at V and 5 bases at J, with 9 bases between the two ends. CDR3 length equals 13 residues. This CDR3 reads CASSYTSRETQYF. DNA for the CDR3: TGTGCCAGCAGTTACACCTCGCGGGAGACCCAGTACTTC.

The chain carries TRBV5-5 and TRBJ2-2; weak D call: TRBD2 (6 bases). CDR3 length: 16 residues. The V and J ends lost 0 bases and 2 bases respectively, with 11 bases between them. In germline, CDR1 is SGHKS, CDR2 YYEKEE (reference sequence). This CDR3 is CASSLGQGLNTGELFF. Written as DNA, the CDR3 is TGTGCCAGCAGCTTGGGTCAGGGACTCAACACCGGGGAGCTGTTTTTT.

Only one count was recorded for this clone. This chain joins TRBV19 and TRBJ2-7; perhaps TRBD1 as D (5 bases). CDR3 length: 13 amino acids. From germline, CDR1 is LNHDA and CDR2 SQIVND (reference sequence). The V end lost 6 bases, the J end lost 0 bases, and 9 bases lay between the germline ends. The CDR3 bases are TGTGCCAGTAGGGGGCAAGCCTCCTACGAGCAGTACTTC. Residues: CASRGQASYEQYF.

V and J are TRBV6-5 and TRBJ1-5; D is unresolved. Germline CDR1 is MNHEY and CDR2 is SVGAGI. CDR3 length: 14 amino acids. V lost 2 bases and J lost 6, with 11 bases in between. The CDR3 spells CASSYGGNGQPQHF. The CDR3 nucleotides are TGTGCCAGCAGTTACGGAGGGAACGGTCAGCCCCAGCATTTT.

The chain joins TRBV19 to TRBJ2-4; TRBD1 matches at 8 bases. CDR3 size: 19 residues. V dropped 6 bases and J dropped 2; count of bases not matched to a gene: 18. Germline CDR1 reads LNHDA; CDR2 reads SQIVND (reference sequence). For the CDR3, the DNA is TGTGCCAGTAGCCCAGCCCCTTGGACAGGGCTGGGTCCCAAAAACATTCAGTACTTC. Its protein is CASSPAPWTGLGPKNIQYF.

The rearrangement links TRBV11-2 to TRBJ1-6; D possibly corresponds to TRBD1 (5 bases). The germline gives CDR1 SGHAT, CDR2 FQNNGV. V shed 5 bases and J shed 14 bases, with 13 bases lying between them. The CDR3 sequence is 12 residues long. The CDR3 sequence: CASSRRGDALHF. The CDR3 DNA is TGTGCCAGCAGCCGCCGGGGGGACGCCCTCCACTTT.

CDR3 in DNA: TGTGCCAGCTCACCAGGGGGACTAGCGGGCTCCTACGAGCAGTACTTC. It specifies CASSPGGLAGSYEQYF. This chain links TRBV18 with TRBJ2-7; TRBD2 agrees at 12 bases. Germline CDR1 reads KGHSH; CDR2 reads LQKENI. Losses at the gene ends were 2 bases for V and 0 bases for J; bases not matched to a gene: 2. This CDR3 region has 16 residues.

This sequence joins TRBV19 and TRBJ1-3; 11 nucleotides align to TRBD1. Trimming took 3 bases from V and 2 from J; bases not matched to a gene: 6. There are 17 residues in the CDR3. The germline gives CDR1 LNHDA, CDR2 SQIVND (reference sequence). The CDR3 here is CASSMFGQGATGNTIYF. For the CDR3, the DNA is TGTGCCAGTAGTATGTTTGGACAGGGGGCGACTGGAAACACCATATATTTT.

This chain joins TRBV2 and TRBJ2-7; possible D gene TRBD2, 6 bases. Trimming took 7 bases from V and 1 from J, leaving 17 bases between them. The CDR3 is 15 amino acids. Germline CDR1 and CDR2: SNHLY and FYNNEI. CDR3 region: CASIKEGLVSYEQYF. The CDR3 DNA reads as TGTGCCAGCATCAAGGAGGGTTTAGTATCCTACGAGCAGTACTTC.

CDR3 region: CASSLEWLAQETQYF. In DNA, the CDR3 is TGTGCCAGCAGCTTGGAATGGCTAGCACAAGAGACCCAGTACTTC. This chain links TRBV5-5 with TRBJ2-5, with D possibly matching TRBD2 (5 bases). Per germline, CDR1 SGHKS and CDR2 YYEKEE (reference sequence). This CDR3 is built from 15 residues. V gave up 0 bases and J gave up 2 bases, with 11 bases separating them.

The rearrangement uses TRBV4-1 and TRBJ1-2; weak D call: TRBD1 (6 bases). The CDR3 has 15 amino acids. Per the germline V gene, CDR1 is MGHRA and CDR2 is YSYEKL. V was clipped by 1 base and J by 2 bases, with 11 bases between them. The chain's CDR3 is CASSQGPGVNYGYTF. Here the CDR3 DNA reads TGCGCCAGCAGCCAAGGCCCAGGGGTAAACTATGGCTACACCTTC.